The 3 T cell receptor beta chains given below trace back to one sample, sequenced in a study of CD8 T cells in Susac syndrome. It was with random hexamers that about 0.45 to 1 ug RNA was reverse transcribed. MiXCR was run by TCRdb on the immunoSEQ multiplex PCR reads, yielding one entry per CDR3 protein. The sample yields 100,000 to 150,000 distinct CDR3 sequences, 75% to 90% seen once. The specimen was CD8+ T cells from PBMCs. The receptors were gathered from a human donor with multiple sclerosis.

This clonotype was detected once. The DNA for the CDR3 is TGTGCCAGCAGTCTTTGGGACTCCCTCGGCAACATTCAGTACTTC. This gives the protein CASSLWDSLGNIQYF. The chain carries TRBV12-3 or TRBV12-4 and TRBJ2-4, with a weak D call TRBD2 (6 bases). Trimming shortened V by 5 bases and J by 7 bases, and 18 bases separated the two germline ends. This CDR3 contains 15 residues.

This clonotype was detected a few times. The chain couples TRBV6-1 to TRBJ2-3; D possibly corresponds to TRBD1 (6 bases). CDR3 length: 13 amino acids. Between the trimmed V and J ends, which lost 4 bases and 6 bases, there was a span of 11 bases. Germline CDR1 is MNHNS and CDR2 is SASEGT. The CDR3 DNA reads TGTGCCAGCAGTGTTAACAGGGCGGATACGCAGTATTTT. It specifies CASSVNRADTQYF.

The V and J genes are TRBV25-1 and TRBJ1-6, with 7 bases matching TRBD1. The CDR3 totals 15 residues. Looked up from germline, CDR1 is MGHDK and CDR2 is SYGVNS. The trim removed 3 bases at V and 8 bases at J, leaving 7 bases unmatched. This CDR3 is CASSEDSQGDSPLHF. The CDR3 DNA is TGTGCCAGCAGTGAGGACAGCCAGGGGGATTCACCCCTCCACTTT.